Shown below are 20 T cell receptor beta chains from a single sample sequenced in a study of blood T cell repertoires in COVID-19. Using immunoSEQ multiplex PCR, the repertoire was profiled, and TCRdb retains in-frame clones only, with some absent. This sample has a few hundred thousand clones, with 90% found just once. The sample taken for sequencing was PBMCs or T cells enriched from blood (not recorded which). Receptors were obtained from a man aged 30-40 years who had been exposed to COVID-19.

The table lists this clone with a count of one. The chain carries TRBV18 and TRBJ1-5, with no clear D. The CDR3 has 14 residues. Per germline, CDR1 KGHSH and CDR2 LQKENI. Trimming cost V 6 bases and J 4 bases, with 13 bases left between them. The CDR3 DNA reads TGTGCCAGCTCCTCCGGACGGACTAATCAGCCCCAGCATTTT. Protein product: CASSSGRTNQPQHF.

J is TRBJ2-7 and V is TRBV5-1; D might be TRBD2 (6 bases). Trimming removed 4 bases from V and 1 base from J, with 18 bases in between. The CDR3 is 16 residues long. CDR1 SGHRS and CDR2 YFSETQ come from the germline V gene. In DNA form, the CDR3 reads TGCGCCAGCAGCGCTGGACTAATCGATGGATCCTACGAGCAGTACTTC. Translation: CASSAGLIDGSYEQYF.

The CDR3 DNA is TGTGCCAGCAGTGAAGTGCGGGGGGGCCTAGAGACCCAGTACTTC. This encodes CASSEVRGGLETQYF. The chain couples TRBV2 to TRBJ2-5, with TRBD2 identical over 9 bases. Germline trimming cut 1 base from V and 4 bases from J; bases unmatched to any gene: 4. Germline V CDR1 and CDR2: SNHLY, FYNNEI. The CDR3 extends over 15 amino acids.

CDR3 sequence: CASSPRRGTDLNTEAFF. The CDR3 nucleotides are TGCGCCAGCAGCCCGCGAAGGGGGACAGATCTGAACACTGAAGCTTTCTTT. The chain carries TRBV5-1 and TRBJ1-1, with TRBD1 matching 7 bases. V lost 4 bases, J lost 0 bases, and 12 bases stayed unmatched. Germline CDR1 SGHRS, CDR2 YFSETQ. The CDR3 has 17 residues.

The chain couples TRBV7-2 to TRBJ2-1, with D perhaps matching TRBD2 (5 bases). The V and J ends lost 1 base and 10 bases respectively, with 14 bases between them. The CDR3 consists of 14 residues. Germline V lookup: CDR1 SGHTA, CDR2 FQGNSA. This chain's CDR3 is CASSLVGSTGEQFF. The CDR3 region has the DNA TGTGCCAGCAGCTTAGTTGGGTCTACGGGGGAGCAGTTCTTC.

This clone was picked up a small number of times. The V call is TRBV18, the J call TRBJ1-4, with D perhaps matching TRBD1 (6 bases). The V gene lost 3 bases and the J gene lost 8 bases, with 13 bases spanning the gap. This CDR3 is built from 14 residues. CDR1 and CDR2 from the germline V gene are KGHSH and LQKENI. CDR3 loop: CASSPRGNGEKLFF. CDR3 bases: TGTGCCAGCTCACCTAGGGGGAACGGGGAAAAACTGTTTTTT.

The chain employs TRBV4-3 and TRBJ1-1, with D unresolved. This CDR3 comprises 16 residues. Trimming took off 4 bases at V and 1 base at J, with 16 bases between the two ends. Germline lookup yields CDR1 LGHNA and CDR2 YSLEER. The CDR3 nucleotides are TGCGCCAGCAGCCTTCTACCCCCCGACAAGAACACTGAAGCTTTCTTT. It translates to CASSLLPPDKNTEAFF.

Comment on this clone: Because the CDR3's place on the DNA is in doubt, the DNA is left out and the CDR3 is given as listed by TCRdb. The chain is built from TRBV12-3 or TRBV12-4 and TRBJ2-3; no DNA check was done on the table's D call, TRBD2. The CDR3 totals 12 residues, both ends included. The chain's CDR3 is CARVSYGCTQYF.

The rearrangement joins TRBV9 to TRBJ2-7; TRBD2 might be the D (6 bases). In germline, CDR1 is SGDLS, CDR2 YYNGEE. The CDR3 is 15 amino acids. V was pared by 0 bases and J by 6 bases, with 16 bases between. The CDR3 DNA sequence: TGTGCCAGCAGCGTAGCCGCAGGGAGGAGTGGCGAGCAGTACTTC. Translated, it gives CASSVAAGRSGEQYF.

The CDR3: CASSLASGGPADTQYF. As DNA, the CDR3 is TGTGCCAGCAGCCTTGCTAGCGGGGGGCCGGCAGATACGCAGTATTTT. The rearrangement uses TRBV3-1 (or the pseudogene TRBV3-2) and TRBJ2-3; 11 bases are a match to TRBD2. CDR3 size: 16 residues. The germline V gene has CDR1 LGHDT and CDR2 YNNKEL (reference sequence). V dropped 4 bases and J dropped 4; count of bases not matched to a gene: 7.

This sequence joins TRBV5-1 and TRBJ2-3, with 9 bases matching TRBD2. The CDR3 runs 16 residues. Germline trimming cut 6 bases from V and 0 bases from J; bases unmatched to any gene: 8. CDR1 and CDR2 (germline): SGHRS, YFSETQ. The CDR3 bases are TGCGCCAGCAATAGCGGGGGCTCTACAAGCACAGATACGCAGTATTTT. This translates into CASNSGGSTSTDTQYF.

The chain uses TRBV5-6 and TRBJ1-1; 7 nucleotides match TRBD1. J gave up 1 base and V 6 bases, and 6 bases lay outside the gene matches. This CDR3 spans 14 amino acids. Germline V lookup: CDR1 SGHDT, CDR2 YYEEEE. The DNA for the CDR3 is TGTGCCAGCATCGAAACAGGGGAGAACACTGAAGCTTTCTTT. It specifies CASIETGENTEAFF. The complete variable domain, with remaining parts taken from reference TRBV5-6 and TRBJ1-1, reads DAGVTQSPTHLIKTRGQQVTLRCSPKSGHDTVSWYQQALGQGPQFIFQYYEEEERQRGNFPDRFSGHQFPNYSSELNVNALLLGDSALYLCASIETGENTEAFFGQGTRLTVV.

In this sample, this clone turned up once. The chain uses TRBV6-5 and TRBJ1-6; no clear D. The germline V and J ends were trimmed by 8 bases and 5 bases, with 16 bases remaining between them. CDR3 length: 15 residues. Germline lookup yields CDR1 MNHEY and CDR2 SVGAGI. CDR3 sequence: CASGPSDGNNSPLHF. In DNA form, the CDR3 reads TGTGCCAGCGGGCCTAGCGACGGGAATAATTCACCCCTCCACTTT.

The CDR3 sequence: CASSHVGSGGDNEQFF. The CDR3 DNA reads as TGCGCCAGCAGCCACGTCGGGTCGGGGGGGGACAATGAGCAGTTCTTC. V usage is TRBV4-3 and J usage is TRBJ2-1; 8 nucleotides line up with TRBD2. CDR3 length: 16 amino acids. CDR1 is LGHNA, CDR2 YSLEER, per germline. The J segment lost 5 bases and the V segment lost 3 bases, leaving 9 bases of the junction unmatched.

This rearrangement joins TRBV7-6 to TRBJ1-1; D ambiguous. There are 13 residues in the CDR3. Trimming left V 6 bases short and J 2 bases short, with 10 bases between. From germline, CDR1 is SGHVS and CDR2 FNYEAQ. CDR3 loop: CASREHQNTEAFF. Written as DNA, the CDR3 is TGTGCCAGCAGAGAGCACCAAAACACTGAAGCTTTCTTT.

This clone appeared a single time. The rearrangement joins TRBV13 to TRBJ1-1, with 7 positions matching TRBD1. This CDR3 spans 11 amino acids. Per the germline V gene, CDR1 is PRHDT and CDR2 is FYEKMQ (reference sequence). V shed 4 bases and J 8 bases; nucleotides not matched to a gene: 1. The CDR3 region has the DNA TGTGCCAGCAGCTCCAGGGGGGAAGCTTTCTTT. Its protein product is CASSSRGEAFF.

Only one count was recorded for this clone. The rearrangement links TRBV9 to TRBJ2-5; 10 nucleotides line up with TRBD2. From germline, CDR1 is SGDLS and CDR2 YYNGEE. V was pared by 7 bases and J by 4 bases, with 10 bases of the junction left unmatched. CDR3 length: 15 amino acids. The CDR3 coding sequence is TGTGCCAGCGGATCAAAGCGGGGGGGACGAGAGACCCAGTACTTC. As protein: CASGSKRGGRETQYF.

This rearrangement joins TRBV7-3 to TRBJ2-7; 10 bases agree with TRBD1. The CDR3 totals 18 residues. CDR1 and CDR2 from the germline V gene are SGHTA and FQGTGA. The V gene end was trimmed by 1 base and the J gene end by 0 bases; junction bases not matched to a gene: 9. For the CDR3, the DNA is TGTGCCAGCAGCTTAATAGGCGGGACAGGGGTTTGCTCCTACGAGCAGTACTTC. Translation: CASSLIGGTGVCSYEQYF. The complete variable domain, with remaining parts taken from reference TRBV7-3 and TRBJ2-7, reads GAGVSQTPSNKVTEKGKYVELRCDPISGHTALYWYRQSLGQGPEFLIYFQGTGAADDSGLPNDRFFAVRPEGSVSTLKIQRTERGDSAVYLCASSLIGGTGVCSYEQYFGPGTRLTVT.

This rearrangement joins TRBV5-1 to TRBJ1-5; D is possibly TRBD1 (5 bases). The CDR3 is 13 residues long. Germline assignment: CDR1 SGHRS and CDR2 YFSETQ. Between the trimmed V and J ends, which lost 7 bases and 1 base, there was a span of 9 bases. The CDR3 here is CASPPGSNQPQHF. CDR3 sequence (DNA): TGCGCCAGCCCCCCAGGGAGCAATCAGCCCCAGCATTTT.

The chain is built from TRBV6-5 and TRBJ1-1; D uncertain. Germline V CDR1 and CDR2: MNHEY, SVGAGI. V dropped 6 bases and J dropped 1 base, with 9 bases sitting between them. CDR3 length equals 13 residues. CDR3 DNA sequence: TGTGCCAGCAGGCCCGGCGGGAACACTGAAGCTTTCTTT. Translated: CASRPGGNTEAFF.